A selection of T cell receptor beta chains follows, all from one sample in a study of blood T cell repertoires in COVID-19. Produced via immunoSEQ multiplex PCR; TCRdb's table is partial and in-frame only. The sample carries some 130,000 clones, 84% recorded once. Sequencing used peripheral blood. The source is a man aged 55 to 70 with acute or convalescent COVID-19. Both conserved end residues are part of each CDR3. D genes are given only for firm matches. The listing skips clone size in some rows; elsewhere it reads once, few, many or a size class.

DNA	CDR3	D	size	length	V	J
TGCGCCAGCAGCCCGACCGGGACAGGGGATGGCTACACCTTC	CASSPTGTGDGYTF	TRBD1	.	14	TRBV5-1	TRBJ1-2
TGTGCCACCAGTGGGTCTAGCGGGGGCGTCGAGGGCACAGATACGCAGTATTTT	CATSGSSGGVEGTDTQYF	TRBD2	.	18	TRBV24-1	TRBJ2-3
TGTGCCAGCAGTGACGATACTAGCGGTTTCTACAATGAGCAGTTCTTC	CASSDDTSGFYNEQFF	TRBD2	once	16	TRBV6-1	TRBJ2-1
TGCGCCAGCAGCCCGGGGGGGACTAATGAAAAACTGTTTTTT	CASSPGGTNEKLFF	.	.	14	TRBV4-1	TRBJ1-4
TGTGCCAGCAGTTTCTTGACAGACGAAAAACTGTTTTTT	CASSFLTDEKLFF	.	.	13	TRBV12-3/TRBV12-4	TRBJ1-4
TGCGCCAGCAGCCCTAATACCGGGGGTGAACTGTTTTTT	CASSPNTGGELFF	.	.	13	TRBV5-1	TRBJ1-4
TGTGCCAGCAGCTTGGTGGGCGACTATAATTCACCCCTCCACTTT	CASSLVGDYNSPLHF	.	.	15	TRBV5-5	TRBJ1-6
TGTGCCAGCAGCGCAACTAGGACTAGCGTAAGGGATGAGCAGTTCTTC	CASSATRTSVRDEQFF	TRBD2	.	16	TRBV9	TRBJ2-1
TGTGCCAGCACCCCGACAGGGGAAATTGGAAACACCATATATTTT	CASTPTGEIGNTIYF	TRBD1	few	15	TRBV6-5	TRBJ1-3
TGCGCCAGCAGCTTGACAGAACTTTCAACTAATGAAAAACTGTTTTTT	CASSLTELSTNEKLFF	.	.	16	TRBV5-1	TRBJ1-4
TGTGCCAGCAGCCCCGGACTAGCGGCTCAAAGCTCCTACAATGAGCAGTTCTTC	CASSPGLAAQSSYNEQFF	TRBD2	.	18	TRBV28	TRBJ2-1
TGTGCCAGCAGCGCACAGGCGAACACTGAAGCTTTCTTT	CASSAQANTEAFF	.	few	13	TRBV7-2	TRBJ1-1
TGCGCCAGCAGCCCAAGGACTGTGAACACTGAAGCTTTCTTT	CASSPRTVNTEAFF	.	.	14	TRBV5-1	TRBJ1-1
TGTGCCAGCAGTAACGGACAGTTCTACGAGCAGTACTTC	CASSNGQFYEQYF	.	.	13	TRBV6-6	TRBJ2-7
TGTGCCAGCAGCCAGACTAGGGCGCATGAGCAGTTCTTC	CASSQTRAHEQFF	.	.	13	TRBV11-3	TRBJ2-1
TGTGCCAGCAGTTTATTGGGCCGGAACACTGAAGCTTTCTTT	CASSLLGRNTEAFF	.	.	14	TRBV27	TRBJ1-1
TGCGCCAGCAGTGAGCAGGAGGGCTATGGCTACACCTTC	CASSEQEGYGYTF	.	few	13	TRBV10-1	TRBJ1-2
TGTGCCAGCAGTGAATTACAGGGGGCCGGCTACACCTTC	CASSELQGAGYTF	TRBD1	.	13	TRBV2	TRBJ1-2
TGCGCCAGCAGTGAGTCCGGGAGGGCCACGCAGTATTTT	CASSESGRATQYF	TRBD2	.	13	TRBV10-1	TRBJ2-3
TGTGCCAGCAACCCAGGGGCCGGGGAGCTGTTTTTT	CASNPGAGELFF	.	.	12	TRBV7-3	TRBJ2-2
TGTGCCAGCAGCTTACCGGGATTGGGGGGCTATGGCTACACCTTC	CASSLPGLGGYGYTF	.	few	15	TRBV7-9	TRBJ1-2
TGTGCCAGTAGTACCAGGGTAAGCAATCAGCCCCAGCATTTT	CASSTRVSNQPQHF	.	.	14	TRBV19	TRBJ1-5
TGTGCCACCAGCAGAGCTCTAGCGAGCTCCTACAATGAGCAGTTCTTC	CATSRALASSYNEQFF	.	.	16	TRBV15	TRBJ2-1
TGTGCCAGTAGTTATCAAGCTAGCGGTGGTTTGGATACGCAGTATTTT	CASSYQASGGLDTQYF	TRBD2	.	16	TRBV19	TRBJ2-3
TGTGCCACCAGTGGCAGACTTGGCTACACCTTC	CATSGRLGYTF	.	.	11	TRBV24-1	TRBJ1-2
TGCGCCAGCAGTCAATCTGGCAGGGTAGAGACCCAGTACTTC	CASSQSGRVETQYF	.	.	14	TRBV23-1	TRBJ2-5
TGTGCCTCTAAAGACGGAGCGGGAGCTTACGAGCAGTACTTC	CASKDGAGAYEQYF	TRBD2	.	14	TRBV19	TRBJ2-7
TGCGCCAGCAGCTGGGGGACCGGGACAAGCAGGGGTAATAACTATGGCTACACCTTC	CASSWGTGTSRGNNYGYTF	.	.	19	TRBV5-1	TRBJ1-2
TGCGCCAGCAGCTTTGAAAGGACTGATCCCGGCTACACCTTC	CASSFERTDPGYTF	.	once	14	TRBV5-1	TRBJ1-2
TGTGCCAGCAGCCCCGCTGGACTAGCGGGAAACTACGAGCAGTACTTC	CASSPAGLAGNYEQYF	TRBD2	.	16	TRBV11-2	TRBJ2-7
TGTGCCAGCAGTGAAGCTCCCGGAGGCACAGATACGCAGTATTTT	CASSEAPGGTDTQYF	.	.	15	TRBV6-1	TRBJ2-3
TGCGCCAGCAGCTTGGGACTAGCCGGGTGGAACACCGGGGAGCTGTTTTTT	CASSLGLAGWNTGELFF	TRBD2	.	17	TRBV5-1	TRBJ2-2
TGCGCCAGCAGCTTAAGAGGGGGCAGCTCCTACGAGCAGTACTTC	CASSLRGGSSYEQYF	TRBD1	.	15	TRBV5-1	TRBJ2-7
TGTGCCAGCTCCCGGAAGCAGGGGGCTTTGAGGACAGATACGCAGTATTTT	CASSRKQGALRTDTQYF	TRBD1	.	17	TRBV5-5	TRBJ2-3
TGTGCCAGTAGTATAGGACCGGGGGGTCCCACTGAAGCTTTCTTT	CASSIGPGGPTEAFF	.	.	15	TRBV19	TRBJ1-1
TGCGCCAGCAGCTTGGACAGGGCTGGCGGATCCGAGCAGTACTTC	CASSLDRAGGSEQYF	.	.	15	TRBV5-1	TRBJ2-7
TGCGCCAGCAGCTTGGAATGGACTAGCAATGAGCAGTTCTTC	CASSLEWTSNEQFF	TRBD2	.	14	TRBV5-1	TRBJ2-1
TGCGCCAGCAGCTTGGAGCGGGGCTCTGGAAACACCATATATTTT	CASSLERGSGNTIYF	.	.	15	TRBV5-1	TRBJ1-3
TGTGCCAGCATCCCGCAGGGGAATCAGCCCCAGCATTTT	CASIPQGNQPQHF	.	.	13	TRBV21-1	TRBJ1-5
TGTGCCAGCTCACCAACCGGGAATGGTTGGGACTATGGCTACACCTTC	CASSPTGNGWDYGYTF	.	.	16	TRBV18	TRBJ1-2
TGTGCCAGCAGCAAGCCGGGTCCTCAATACAATGAGCAGTTCTTC	CASSKPGPQYNEQFF	.	few	15	TRBV7-9	TRBJ2-1
TGTGCCACCAGTGATTCCCCCGTGACAGGGGGCTTGAAGACCCAGTACTTC	CATSDSPVTGGLKTQYF	TRBD1	once	17	TRBV24-1	TRBJ2-5
TGTGCCAGCAGTTACGCTGCTCAGGGTGGGGAGCAGTTCTTC	CASSYAAQGGEQFF	.	.	14	TRBV6-5	TRBJ2-1
TGTGCCAGCAGCCAACCGTCCGGAAACACCATATATTTT	CASSQPSGNTIYF	.	.	13	TRBV3-1/TRBV3-2	TRBJ1-3
TGTGCCAGCAGCGAGACTAGCGGGGAGACCCAGTACTTC	CASSETSGETQYF	TRBD2	few	13	TRBV7-2	TRBJ2-5
TGTGCCTGGGGGACAGGGGGCAGTAATCAGCCCCAGCATTTT	CAWGTGGSNQPQHF	TRBD1	.	14	TRBV30	TRBJ1-5
TGTGCCAGCAGGGGGGCGACAGGGGGCGATCAGCCCCAGCATTTT	CASRGATGGDQPQHF	TRBD1	few	15	TRBV6-5	TRBJ1-5
TGTGCCAGCAGTTCGACTAGCGGGCGAAACAATGAGCAGTTCTTC	CASSSTSGRNNEQFF	TRBD2	.	15	TRBV2	TRBJ2-1
TGTGCCAGCAGCTCGGGACAGACTTACACCGGGGAGCTGTTTTTT	CASSSGQTYTGELFF	TRBD1	once	15	TRBV11-2	TRBJ2-2
TGCGCCAGCAGTCCCGGACAGACCTATGGCTACACCTTC	CASSPGQTYGYTF	.	.	13	TRBV10-1	TRBJ1-2
TGTGCCAGCAGATCCACAGGGGGTACTGAAGCTTTCTTT	CASRSTGGTEAFF	TRBD1	.	13	TRBV5-4	TRBJ1-1
TGTGCCAGCAGCCCGCTAAGACTAGCGGGAGTCTACGAGCAGTACTTC	CASSPLRLAGVYEQYF	TRBD2	.	16	TRBV14	TRBJ2-7
TGTGCCAGCAGATCCGGGGGGAGCTCCTACAATGAGCAGTTCTTC	CASRSGGSSYNEQFF	TRBD2	.	15	TRBV28	TRBJ2-1
TGTGCCAGCAGCCCGCGGGGGGGCCCCAACACCGGGGAGCTGTTTTTT	CASSPRGGPNTGELFF	TRBD2	.	16	TRBV7-3	TRBJ2-2
TGTGCCAGCAGTTACACCCCAGGGATTGAGCAGTTCTTC	CASSYTPGIEQFF	.	once	13	TRBV6-2/TRBV6-3	TRBJ2-1
TGTGCCAGCAGCCGAGAGACAGGGACTGGAAACACCATATATTTT	CASSRETGTGNTIYF	TRBD1	once	15	TRBV7-8	TRBJ1-3
TGCGCCAGCAGCCAAGGGCAGGGGGCAAACTATGGCTACACCTTC	CASSQGQGANYGYTF	TRBD1	.	15	TRBV4-1	TRBJ1-2
TGTGCCAGCAGCCCATCCGCAGGCACAGATACGCAGTATTTT	CASSPSAGTDTQYF	.	.	14	TRBV7-3	TRBJ2-3